This TCR beta chain was sequenced for a study of CD8 T cells in ankylosing spondylitis. MiXCR, applied by TCRdb to the 5' RACE reads, yields one record per CDR3 protein. The data contain fewer than 350,000 distinct CDR3 sequences, approximately 10% of them singletons. The CDR3 consists of 15 residues. Per the germline V gene, CDR1 is DFQATT and CDR2 is SNEGSKA (reference sequence). V lost 5 bases and J lost 6, with 19 bases in between. Findings and limits, study-wide: Disease-linked clones were CD8+ and relatively rare in peripheral blood. Seemingly characteristic of ankylosing spondylitis blood was a TCR beta motif consisting of about 8 highly homologous variants. Disease-linked clones reportedly concentrated significantly in matched ankylosing spondylitis synovial fluid.

This clonotype showed up many times. Antigen: not known. The sample consisted of blood, either unsorted or a sorted T cell fraction (not recorded which). This sequence was found in a female donor with ankylosing spondylitis or in good health (not recorded which). This chain links TRBV20-1 with TRBJ2-2; perhaps D is TRBD1 or TRBD2 (5 bases each). The CDR3 region has the DNA TGCAGTGCTCCCCCTGCTGCGAGGGGACCCGGGGAGCTGTTTTTT. Translation gives CSAPPAARGPGELFF.